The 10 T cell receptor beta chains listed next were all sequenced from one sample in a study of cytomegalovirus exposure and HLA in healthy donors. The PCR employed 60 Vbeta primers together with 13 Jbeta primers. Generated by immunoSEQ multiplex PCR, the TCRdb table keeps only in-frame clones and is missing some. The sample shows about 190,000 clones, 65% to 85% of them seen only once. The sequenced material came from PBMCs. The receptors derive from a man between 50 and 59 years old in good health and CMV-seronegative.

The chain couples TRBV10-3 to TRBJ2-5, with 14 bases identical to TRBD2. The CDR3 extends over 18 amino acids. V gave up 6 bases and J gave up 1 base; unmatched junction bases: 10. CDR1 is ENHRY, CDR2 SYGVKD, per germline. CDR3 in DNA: TGTGCCATCAGGCGCACGACCGGGACTAGCGGGGGCCAAGAGACCCAGTACTTC. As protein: CAIRRTTGTSGGQETQYF.

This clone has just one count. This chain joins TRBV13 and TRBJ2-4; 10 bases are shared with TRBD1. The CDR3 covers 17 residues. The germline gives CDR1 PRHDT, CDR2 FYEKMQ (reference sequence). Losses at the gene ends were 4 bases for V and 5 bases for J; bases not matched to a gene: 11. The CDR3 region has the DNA TGTGCCAGCAGCTCCCTCGGGACAGGGGATTTCCAAAACATTCAGTACTTC. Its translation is CASSSLGTGDFQNIQYF.

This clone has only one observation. CDR3 sequence (DNA): TGTGCCAGCAGCCGCGGGGAAACTGCTCAGCCCCAGCATTTT. Translating it yields CASSRGETAQPQHF. The chain couples TRBV7-9 to TRBJ1-5; D call uncertain. V gave up 5 bases and J gave up 6 bases, with 14 bases separating them. The CDR3 has 14 residues. Per the germline V gene, CDR1 is SEHNR and CDR2 is FQNEAQ (reference sequence).

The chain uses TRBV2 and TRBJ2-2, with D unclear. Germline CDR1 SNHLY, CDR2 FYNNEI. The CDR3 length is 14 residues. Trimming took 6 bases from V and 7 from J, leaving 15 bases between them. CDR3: CASSPDSRNGELFF. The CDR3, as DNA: TGTGCCAGCAGCCCAGACTCAAGAAACGGGGAGCTGTTTTTT.

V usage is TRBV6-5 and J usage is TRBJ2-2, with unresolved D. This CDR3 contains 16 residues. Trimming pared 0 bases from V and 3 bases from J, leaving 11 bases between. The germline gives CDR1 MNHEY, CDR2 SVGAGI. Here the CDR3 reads CASSYSIEMYTGELFF. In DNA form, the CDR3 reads TGTGCCAGCAGTTACTCGATTGAGATGTACACCGGGGAGCTGTTTTTT.

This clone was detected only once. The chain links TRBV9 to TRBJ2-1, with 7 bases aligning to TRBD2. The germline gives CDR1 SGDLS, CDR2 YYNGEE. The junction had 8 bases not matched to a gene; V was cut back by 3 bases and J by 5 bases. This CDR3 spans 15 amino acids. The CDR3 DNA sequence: TGTGCCAGCAGCGCCAGTGGGGGGGGTCACAATGAGCAGTTCTTC. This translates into CASSASGGGHNEQFF.

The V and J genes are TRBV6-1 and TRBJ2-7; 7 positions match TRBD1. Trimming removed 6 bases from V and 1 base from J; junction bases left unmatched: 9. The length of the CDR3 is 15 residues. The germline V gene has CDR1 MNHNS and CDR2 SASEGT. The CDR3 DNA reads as TGTGCCAGCAGCCGTTCAGGGGGTGAATCCTACGAGCAGTACTTC. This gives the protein CASSRSGGESYEQYF.

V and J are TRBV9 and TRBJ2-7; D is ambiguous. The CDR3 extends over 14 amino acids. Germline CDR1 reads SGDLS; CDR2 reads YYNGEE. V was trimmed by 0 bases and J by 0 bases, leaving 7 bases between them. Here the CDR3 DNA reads TGTGCCAGCAGCGTAGGAGTGGTCTCCTACGAGCAGTACTTC. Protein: CASSVGVVSYEQYF.

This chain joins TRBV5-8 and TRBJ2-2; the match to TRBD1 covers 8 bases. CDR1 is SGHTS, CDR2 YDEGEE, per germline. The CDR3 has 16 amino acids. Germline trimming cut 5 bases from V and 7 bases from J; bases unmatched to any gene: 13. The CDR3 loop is CASRPFPGQASGELFF. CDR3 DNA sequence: TGTGCCAGCAGACCATTCCCGGGACAGGCGAGCGGGGAGCTGTTTTTT. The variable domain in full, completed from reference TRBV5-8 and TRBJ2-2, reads EAGVTQSPTHLIKTRGQQATLRCSPISGHTSVYWYQQALGLGLQFLLWYDEGEERNRGNFPPRFSGRQFPNYSSELNVNALELEDSALYLCASRPFPGQASGELFFGEGSRLTVL.

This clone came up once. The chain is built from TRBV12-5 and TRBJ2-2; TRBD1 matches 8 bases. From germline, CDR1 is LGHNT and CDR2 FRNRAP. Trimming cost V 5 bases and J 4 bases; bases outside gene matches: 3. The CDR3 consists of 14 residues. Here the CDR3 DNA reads TGTGCTAGTGGTCTAGGACAGGGCACCGGGGAGCTGTTTTTT. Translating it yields CASGLGQGTGELFF.